This is a list of T cell receptor beta chains from one sample in a study of patients and donors after allogeneic stem cell transplantation. Each CDR3 protein is one row after TCRdb ran MiXCR on the RT-PCR reads. Among about 230,000 distinct CDR3 sequences, 14% were seen once, and the ten largest hold under 14%. The source material was blood, either unsorted or a sorted T cell fraction (not recorded which). These receptors were taken from a human donor who was either an allogeneic HSCT recipient or a stem cell or donor lymphocyte infusion donor (not recorded which). It is not recorded whose cells these are; they may come from a transplant donor. Both conserved end residues are part of each CDR3. Fields, in order: clone size, J gene, D gene, V gene, CDR3 protein, CDR3 DNA. A D gene is named only where the DNA matches it firmly. Clone sizes are given selectively: once, few, many, or a class where the clone is expanded.

>-|TRBJ2-2|TRBD2|TRBV20-1
CSARGGTRFTGELFF
TGCAGTGCTAGGGGGGGGACTAGATTTACCGGGGAGCTGTTTTTT
>few|TRBJ1-5|TRBD1|TRBV3-1
CASSQGIRGQGLVIGNQPQHF
TGTGCCAGCAGCCAAGGAATCCGGGGACAGGGTCTCGTAATTGGCAATCAGCCCCAGCATTTT
>-|TRBJ1-4|-|TRBV12-3/TRBV12-4
CASRAGLANEKLFF
TGTGCCAGCAGAGCAGGGCTGGCTAATGAAAAACTGTTTTTT
>-|TRBJ2-3|-|TRBV5-4
CASSATGPSTDTQYF
TGTGCCAGCAGCGCGACAGGTCCTAGCACAGATACGCAGTATTTT
>many|TRBJ1-2|TRBD1|TRBV12-3/TRBV12-4
CASSPDRVFSYGYTF
TGTGCCAGCAGCCCCGACAGGGTTTTTTCCTATGGCTACACCTTC
>many|TRBJ2-7|TRBD2|TRBV14
CASSPLSGGYHEQYF
TGTGCCAGCAGCCCTCTGAGCGGGGGCTACCACGAGCAGTACTTC
>-|TRBJ1-1|-|TRBV20-1
CSATPFNTEAFF
TGCAGTGCTACGCCGTTCAACACTGAAGCTTTCTTT
>-|TRBJ2-3|TRBD1|TRBV2
CASIFMGQGGADTQYF
TGTGCCAGCATCTTCATGGGACAGGGAGGCGCAGATACGCAGTATTTT
>-|TRBJ2-5|TRBD2|TRBV7-9
CASSSRGGAWETQYF
TGTGCCAGCAGCTCACGGGGGGGGGCATGGGAGACCCAGTACTTC
>few|TRBJ1-4|-|TRBV29-1
CSVEDFNEKLFF
TGCAGCGTTGAAGATTTTAATGAAAAACTGTTTTTT
>many|TRBJ2-7|TRBD1|TRBV3-1
CASSQDGTGIREQYF
TGTGCCAGCAGCCAAGATGGGACAGGGATTCGCGAGCAGTACTTC
>many|TRBJ2-5|-|TRBV12-3/TRBV12-4
CASSPRGEYQETQYF
TGTGCCAGCAGTCCTCGAGGGGAGTACCAAGAGACCCAGTACTTC
>-|TRBJ2-7|-|TRBV5-1
CASKGGGQEKSYEQYF
TGCGCCAGCAAAGGTGGGGGGCAGGAAAAATCCTACGAGCAGTACTTC
>many|TRBJ2-1|-|TRBV21-1
CASSKAAVNNEQFF
TGTGCCAGCAGCAAAGCGGCAGTTAACAATGAGCAGTTCTTC
>few|TRBJ2-3|TRBD1|TRBV20-1
CSALSLDRVNTDTQYF
TGCAGTGCTCTCTCCTTAGACAGGGTAAACACAGATACGCAGTATTTT
>-|TRBJ2-5|TRBD1|TRBV24-1
CATSDGTNRGETQYF
TGTGCCACCAGTGATGGGACCAACAGGGGAGAGACCCAGTACTTC
>-|TRBJ1-4|-|TRBV18
CASSPPGTEEKLFF
TGTGCCAGCTCACCACCAGGGACTGAGGAAAAACTGTTTTTT
>few|TRBJ1-1|-|TRBV6-1
CASLLKGSIAEAFF
TGTGCCAGCCTCTTGAAGGGCTCGATTGCTGAAGCTTTCTTT
>few|TRBJ2-4|TRBD2|TRBV7-2
CASSPVGGGRDIQYF
TGTGCCAGCAGCCCGGTGGGGGGGGGAAGAGACATTCAGTACTTC
>-|TRBJ1-6|TRBD1|TRBV5-1
CASSPSTGAGSPLHF
TGCGCCAGCAGCCCTAGTACAGGGGCAGGATCACCCCTCCACTTT
>few|TRBJ2-1|-|TRBV2
CASRRDRSSYNEQFF
TGTGCCAGCAGGAGGGACCGGAGCTCCTACAATGAGCAGTTCTTC
>few|TRBJ2-2|-|TRBV19
CASSIDRGAGGELFF
TGTGCCAGTAGTATAGACCGGGGGGCCGGCGGGGAGCTGTTTTTT
>few|TRBJ1-1|-|TRBV19
CASTMRDRNTEAFF
TGTGCCAGTACCATGAGGGACCGGAACACTGAAGCTTTCTTT
>few|TRBJ2-1|-|TRBV11-2
CASSFAGGAEQFF
TGTGCCAGCAGCTTCGCTGGAGGGGCCGAGCAGTTCTTC
>few|TRBJ1-3|-|TRBV20-1
CSARALSGNTIYF
TGCAGTGCTAGAGCTCTCTCTGGAAACACCATATATTTT
>-|TRBJ2-5|TRBD1|TRBV7-2
CASSPGQGLETQYF
TGTGCCAGCAGCCCTGGACAGGGGTTGGAGACCCAGTACTTC
>-|TRBJ1-4|-|TRBV27
CASSKGANEKLFF
TGTGCCAGCAGTAAAGGTGCAAATGAAAAACTGTTTTTT
>-|TRBJ1-5|-|TRBV12-3/TRBV12-4
CASSLRTPGYSNQPQHF
TGTGCCAGCAGTTTACGCACTCCGGGTTATAGCAATCAGCCCCAGCATTTT
>many|TRBJ2-1|-|TRBV19
CASSPQGIDEQFF
TGTGCCAGTAGTCCACAGGGAATCGATGAGCAGTTCTTC
>-|TRBJ2-3|-|TRBV11-2
CASSLDGPTDTQYF
TGTGCCAGCAGCTTAGACGGGCCCACAGATACGCAGTATTTT
>-|TRBJ2-4|-|TRBV21-1
CASSKIGRAKLAKNIQYF
TGTGCCAGCAGCAAAATAGGTAGGGCCAAGCTAGCCAAAAACATTCAGTACTTC
>-|TRBJ2-3|TRBD2|TRBV20-1
CSALTGGEDTQYF
TGCAGTGCCCTTACTGGGGGGGAGGATACGCAGTATTTT